Each of the 5 T cell receptor beta chains below was sequenced from the same sample in a study of OX40 agonist ivuxolimab in advanced cancers. The protocol was immunoSEQ multiplex PCR, while the TCRdb copy is restricted to in-frame clones and leaves out a portion. Among roughly 60,000 clones listed, over 70% were seen once. Sequencing used CD4+ or CD8+ T cells sorted from blood, obtained in a trial of the OX40 agonist ivuxolimab. Receptor source: an adult with an advanced solid tumor such as melanoma, head and neck, liver or kidney cancer.

The chain couples TRBV7-9 to TRBJ2-1, with TRBD2 identical over 8 bases. The CDR3 loop spans 15 amino acids. With V trimmed by 5 bases and J by 4 bases, 7 bases remained unmatched. Germline V gene data show CDR1 as SEHNR and CDR2 as FQNEAQ (reference sequence). In DNA, the CDR3 is TGTGCCAGCAGCCCGGGGAAGCGGGGGTACAATGAGCAGTTCTTC. The encoded protein is CASSPGKRGYNEQFF.

In DNA form, the CDR3 reads TGCAGCCTTACTTTGGGGGATAGCACAGATACGCAGTATTTT. Translation: CSLTLGDSTDTQYF. This chain links TRBV29-1 with TRBJ2-3; either TRBD1 or TRBD2 may fit D (5 bases each). The CDR3 loop spans 14 amino acids. CDR1 SQVTM and CDR2 ANQGSEA come from the germline V gene. V lost 8 bases, J lost 0 bases, and 15 bases lay in between.

The chain links TRBV6-1 to TRBJ2-3, with D perhaps matching TRBD2 (7 bases). Trimming stripped 3 bases from V and 4 bases from J, with 11 bases between. CDR3 length: 14 amino acids. The germline V gene has CDR1 MNHNS and CDR2 SASEGT. DNA of the CDR3: TGTGCCAGCAGTGACGGGGGGCACGCAGATACGCAGTATTTT. Protein product: CASSDGGHADTQYF.

The chain carries TRBV28 and TRBJ2-7; D remains unclear. Trimming stripped 2 bases from V and 2 bases from J, with 13 bases between. Germline V gene sequence: CDR1 MDHEN, CDR2 SYDVKM. The CDR3 is 15 residues long. The CDR3 bases are TGTGCCAGCAGTTTACCAGGAAGGAGCCCCTACGAGCAGTACTTC. It codes for CASSLPGRSPYEQYF.

The sample holds one count of this clone. The chain has TRBV10-3 and TRBJ1-4; a possible D gene is TRBD1 (5 bases). Trimming left V 8 bases short and J 7 bases short, with 17 bases between. The CDR3 is 14 amino acids. Looked up from germline, CDR1 is ENHRY and CDR2 is SYGVKD. Written as DNA, the CDR3 is TGTGCCATCGGGGAGGGGCCCGAGGGTGAAAAACTGTTTTTT. It codes for CAIGEGPEGEKLFF.